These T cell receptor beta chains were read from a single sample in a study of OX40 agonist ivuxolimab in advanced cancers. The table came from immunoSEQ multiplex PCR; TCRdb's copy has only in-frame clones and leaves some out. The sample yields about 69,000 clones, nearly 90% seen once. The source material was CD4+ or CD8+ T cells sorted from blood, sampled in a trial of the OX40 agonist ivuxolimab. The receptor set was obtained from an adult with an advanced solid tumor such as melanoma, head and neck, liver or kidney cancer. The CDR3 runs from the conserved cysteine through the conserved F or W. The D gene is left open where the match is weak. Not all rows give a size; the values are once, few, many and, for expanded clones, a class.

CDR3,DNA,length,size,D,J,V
CATRPSSGSGLADTQYF,TGTGCCACCAGACCATCTTCGGGTAGCGGGCTAGCAGATACGCAGTATTTT,17,-,TRBD2,TRBJ2-3,TRBV28
CASSLPSNYGYTF,TGTGCCAGCAGTTTACCCTCGAACTATGGCTACACCTTC,13,-,-,TRBJ1-2,TRBV28
CASSSTDQRGQYF,TGTGCCAGCAGCTCTACTGACCAAAGAGGGCAGTACTTC,13,-,-,TRBJ2-7,TRBV7-2
CASRAANTYEQYF,TGTGCCAGCAGGGCAGCCAACACCTACGAGCAGTACTTC,13,-,-,TRBJ2-7,TRBV27
CASSFLDGNYGYTF,TGTGCCAGCAGCTTTTTGGACGGGAACTATGGCTACACCTTC,14,once,-,TRBJ1-2,TRBV5-5
CASSLAPGTSATDTQYF,TGTGCCAGCAGCTTAGCGCCCGGGACTAGCGCCACAGATACGCAGTATTTT,17,-,TRBD2,TRBJ2-3,TRBV7-4
CASSPRKAGNRNTEAFF,TGTGCCAGTAGTCCACGAAAGGCAGGAAACAGAAACACTGAAGCTTTCTTT,17,-,-,TRBJ1-1,TRBV19
CASSLVRQGDSPLHF,TGTGCCAGCAGCTTAGTCAGACAGGGTGATTCACCCCTCCACTTT,15,-,TRBD1,TRBJ1-6,TRBV7-2
CASSQGLAGVIYNEQFF,TGCGCCAGCAGCCAGGGACTAGCGGGAGTAATATACAATGAGCAGTTCTTC,17,-,TRBD2,TRBJ2-1,TRBV4-1
CASSPTGGAGNTEAFF,TGTGCCAGCAGCCCGACAGGGGGCGCAGGTAACACTGAAGCTTTCTTT,16,-,TRBD1,TRBJ1-1,TRBV7-2
CASSLQGRSEKLFF,TGTGCCAGCAGTTTACAGGGTCGAAGTGAAAAACTGTTTTTT,14,few,-,TRBJ1-4,TRBV28
CASSPQGLSQPQHF,TGTGCCAGCAGCCCCCAGGGGTTGTCTCAGCCCCAGCATTTT,14,-,-,TRBJ1-5,TRBV5-6
CASSLEGPINEKLFF,TGCGCCAGCAGCTTGGAAGGTCCTATCAATGAAAAACTGTTTTTT,15,-,-,TRBJ1-4,TRBV5-1
CASSQSLTSSGNTIYF,TGCGCCAGCAGCCAATCCCTAACATCCTCTGGAAACACCATATATTTT,16,-,-,TRBJ1-3,TRBV4-1
CASPQTLSYEQYF,TGCGCCAGCCCCCAAACCCTGTCCTACGAGCAGTACTTC,13,-,-,TRBJ2-7,TRBV10-1
CASSDRVLLSYEQYF,TGTGCCAGCAGCGACCGGGTCCTCCTCAGCTACGAGCAGTACTTC,15,-,-,TRBJ2-7,TRBV5-6
CASRTGTASSYNEQFF,TGTGCCAGCAGAACCGGGACTGCGAGCTCCTACAATGAGCAGTTCTTC,16,-,-,TRBJ2-1,TRBV28
CASSLGGASTDTQYF,TGTGCCAGCAGTTTAGGAGGGGCTAGCACAGATACGCAGTATTTT,15,-,-,TRBJ2-3,TRBV28
CASKIEAGPGELFF,TGCGCCAGCAAGATCGAAGCGGGACCCGGGGAGCTGTTTTTT,14,-,TRBD2,TRBJ2-2,TRBV5-1
CASSLALSAGVDEQYF,TGCGCCAGCAGCTTGGCCCTGTCAGCGGGAGTCGACGAGCAGTACTTC,16,-,TRBD2,TRBJ2-7,TRBV5-1
CASSSAGTSGSRAQYF,TGTGCCAGCAGTTCCGCCGGGACTAGCGGCTCAAGGGCCCAGTACTTC,16,-,TRBD2,TRBJ2-5,TRBV27
CASSHLGQANTEAFF,TGCGCCAGCAGCCACTTGGGACAAGCGAACACTGAAGCTTTCTTT,15,once,-,TRBJ1-1,TRBV4-1
CASSPNSNEQFF,TGTGCCAGCTCACCAAATTCGAATGAGCAGTTCTTC,12,once,-,TRBJ2-1,TRBV18
CASSVPGSGEGTQYF,TGTGCCAGCAGTGTCCCGGGATCCGGGGAAGGGACCCAGTACTTC,15,-,-,TRBJ2-5,TRBV27
CASSRTGGSQPQHF,TGTGCCAGCAGCCGTACAGGGGGCAGTCAGCCCCAGCATTTT,14,-,TRBD1,TRBJ1-5,TRBV11-2
CASRTTSGRARTDTQYF,TGCGCCAGCAGGACGACTAGCGGGAGGGCCCGGACAGATACGCAGTATTTT,17,-,TRBD2,TRBJ2-3,TRBV5-1
CASSLDGKNQPQHF,TGCGCCAGCAGCTTGGATGGGAAGAATCAGCCCCAGCATTTT,14,-,-,TRBJ1-5,TRBV5-1
CASSPGQGRGLNTGELFF,TGTGCCAGCAGCCCAGGACAGGGTAGGGGGCTTAACACCGGGGAGCTGTTTTTT,18,-,TRBD1,TRBJ2-2,TRBV7-9
CASSPRTNGRGADTQYF,TGTGCCAGCAGCCCCAGGACTAACGGGAGAGGGGCAGATACGCAGTATTTT,17,-,-,TRBJ2-3,TRBV7-2
CASSRGVASQETQYF,TGTGCCAGCAGCCGCGGGGTTGCTTCCCAAGAGACCCAGTACTTC,15,-,-,TRBJ2-5,TRBV7-9
CSAGSGSPHAGTQYF,TGCAGCGCCGGATCCGGGTCCCCTCACGCAGGAACGCAGTATTTT,15,-,-,TRBJ2-3,TRBV29-1
CSSDGADEQFF,TGCAGCTCGGACGGGGCGGATGAGCAGTTCTTC,11,-,-,TRBJ2-1,TRBV20-1
CASSDAISGGYEQYF,TGTGCCAGCAGTGATGCTATTTCCGGGGGCTACGAGCAGTACTTC,15,-,-,TRBJ2-7,TRBV25-1
CASSPVAGGQETQYF,TGTGCCAGCTCACCTGTCGCAGGGGGCCAAGAGACCCAGTACTTC,15,-,TRBD1,TRBJ2-5,TRBV18
CATSRDPRTLYNEQFF,TGTGCCACCAGCAGAGATCCCCGGACTTTATACAATGAGCAGTTCTTC,16,-,-,TRBJ2-1,TRBV15
CASGFEQFF,TGTGCCAGCGGGTTTGAGCAGTTCTTC,9,-,-,TRBJ2-1,TRBV6-4
CAAQGAPETQYF,TGTGCCGCCCAGGGGGCTCCAGAGACCCAGTACTTC,12,-,TRBD1,TRBJ2-5,TRBV14
CASSPGTGVGEQYF,TGTGCCAGCAGTCCCGGGACAGGGGTGGGTGAGCAGTACTTC,14,-,TRBD1,TRBJ2-7,TRBV28
CASSHGTLNSPLHF,TGTGCCAGCAGCCACGGGACCCTCAATTCACCCCTCCACTTT,14,once,-,TRBJ1-6,TRBV7-2
CASRSVSEQYF,TGTGCCAGCAGGTCCGTTAGCGAGCAGTACTTC,11,once,-,TRBJ2-7,TRBV2
CASSPTSAPRETQYF,TGTGCCAGCTCTCCGACTAGCGCCCCACGGGAGACCCAGTACTTC,15,-,TRBD2,TRBJ2-5,TRBV18
CASSPREAYGYTF,TGTGCCAGCAGCCCCAGGGAGGCCTATGGCTACACCTTC,13,-,-,TRBJ1-2,TRBV7-2
CASSPRVRAGGTEAFF,TGTGCCAGCTCACCACGGGTGAGGGCGGGTGGCACTGAAGCTTTCTTT,16,few,-,TRBJ1-1,TRBV18
CASSLGRMGTQYF,TGTGCCAGCAGCTTGGGTCGGATGGGGACCCAGTACTTC,13,-,-,TRBJ2-5,TRBV7-2
CASSSGLSYEQYF,TGTGCCAGCAGCTCCGGACTATCGTACGAGCAGTACTTC,13,-,-,TRBJ2-7,TRBV11-2
CASNRGYGGELFF,TGCGCCAGCAACAGGGGGTACGGCGGGGAGCTGTTTTTT,13,-,TRBD1,TRBJ2-2,TRBV10-2
CASRPGTSGRATQYF,TGTGCCAGCAGACCAGGGACTAGCGGGAGGGCTACGCAGTATTTT,15,-,TRBD2,TRBJ2-3,TRBV2
CASRRATGQFF,TGTGCCAGCAGACGCGCGACCGGACAGTTCTTC,11,-,-,TRBJ2-1,TRBV2
CASSFPGNTGELFF,TGTGCCAGCAGCTTTCCGGGGAACACCGGGGAGCTGTTTTTT,14,-,-,TRBJ2-2,TRBV7-8
CASSSTGQSDYEQYF,TGCGCCAGCAGCTCAACGGGACAGTCGGACTACGAGCAGTACTTC,15,-,TRBD1,TRBJ2-7,TRBV5-1
CASSPDRNYEQYF,TGTGCCAGCTCACCGGACAGGAACTACGAGCAGTACTTC,13,-,TRBD1,TRBJ2-7,TRBV18